This T cell receptor (beta chain) appears in the sequencing data of a study of cytomegalovirus exposure and HLA in healthy donors. Both 60 Vbeta primers and 13 Jbeta primers went into the PCR. The assay was immunoSEQ multiplex PCR, and TCRdb's table has in-frame clones only and misses some. This sample has about 190,000 clones; approximately 80% occur once, and the top ten carry roughly 0.7%. There are 14 residues in the CDR3. The germline V gene has CDR1 MRHNA and CDR2 SNTAGT. V was cut by 2 bases and J by 4 bases, with 10 bases left in between. The rearrangement links TRBV6-4 to TRBJ2-3; D possibly corresponds to TRBD2 (5 bases). The sequenced material came from PBMCs. This clonotype was obtained from a boy aged 10-17 years in good health and CMV-seronegative. CDR3 in DNA: TGTGCCAGCAGTGACGTACTAGGCGCAGATACGCAGTATTTT. This gives the protein CASSDVLGADTQYF.